This T cell receptor (beta chain) was observed in a study of T cells after yellow fever vaccination. Background on the study: Fractions low in cell number were prepared with SMART-Seq v4 Ultra Low Input.

The CDR3 runs 17 residues. With V trimmed by 6 bases and J by 0 bases, 11 bases remained unmatched. CDR1 and CDR2 from the germline V gene are MNHNS and SASEGT. Study-wide results and limits: High-abundance clonotypes from the bulk population could contaminate FACS-sorted repertoires. Re-detected after boosting: most primary clones, more than 95% of CD4 and less than 90% of CD8. Peaking on day 5 versus 15, the secondary response was faster but weaker.

TCRdb re-called the 5' RACE reads through MiXCR, storing one row per CDR3 protein. The data contain a few hundred thousand distinct CDR3 sequences, less than 9% of them singletons. This clonotype was observed a few times. Its antigen is not identified. The gene calls are TRBV6-1 and TRBJ2-7, with TRBD2 matching over 10 bases. The source was CD4+ T cells sorted from PBMCs, collected 15 days after the yellow fever booster vaccination. The sequence derives from a young man who received the YFV17D yellow fever vaccine. CDR3 bases: TGTGCCAGCAGAAGTTACGGTAGCGGGGGGAGCTCCTACGAGCAGTACTTC. It yields the protein CASRSYGSGGSSYEQYF.